These 29 T cell receptor beta chains originate from one sample sequenced in a study of blood T cells in healthy people across ages. Primed by a sample-barcoded 5' primer and a J-beta primer mix, a second PCR proceeded for roughly 7 to 11 cycles. TCRdb fed the 5' RACE reads into MiXCR, producing one record per CDR3 protein. The repertoire holds about 640,000 distinct CDR3 sequences, with 58% as singletons. Sequencing was performed on blood. These receptors were taken from a man aged 55 to 70 in good health.

The chain has TRBV15 and TRBJ1-2; D possibly corresponds to TRBD1 (6 bases). This CDR3 is 14 amino acids long. V lost 3 bases, J lost 3 bases, and 11 bases lay in between. Germline V CDR1 and CDR2: LNHNV, YYDKDF (reference sequence). The chain's CDR3 is CATSRAQGHYGYTF. As DNA, the CDR3 is TGTGCCACCAGCAGGGCACAGGGCCACTATGGCTACACCTTC.

J is TRBJ2-7 and V is TRBV2; 10 bases line up with TRBD2. This CDR3 comprises 15 residues. Germline V CDR1 and CDR2: SNHLY, FYNNEI. V dropped 6 bases and J dropped 1; count of bases not matched to a gene: 6. This CDR3 is CASRTASGGSYEQYF. The CDR3 DNA reads as TGTGCCAGCAGGACAGCTAGCGGGGGTTCCTACGAGCAGTACTTC.

This clonotype came up many times. This chain links TRBV6-1 with TRBJ2-5; no firm D call. The length of the CDR3 is 13 residues. V was pared by 4 bases and J by 2 bases, with 8 bases between. CDR1 and CDR2 (germline): MNHNS, SASEGT. CDR3 nucleotide sequence: TGTGCCAGCAGTGGACCGCGGCAAGAGACCCAGTACTTC. It encodes CASSGPRQETQYF.

This clonotype turned up a few times. V and J are TRBV3-1 and TRBJ2-1; D may be TRBD1 or TRBD2 (5 bases each). Deletions cut 4 bases from V and 13 bases from J, with 20 bases between. In germline, CDR1 is LGHDT, CDR2 YNNKEL (reference sequence). The CDR3 is 14 residues long. DNA of the CDR3: TGTGCCAGCAGCCGGGTCGATCAGGGACGTCATCAGTTCTTC. Amino acids: CASSRVDQGRHQFF.

The chain has TRBV3-1 and TRBJ2-6; no firm D call. Trimming stripped 4 bases from V and 4 bases from J, with 11 bases between. The CDR3 loop spans 15 amino acids. The germline V gene encodes CDR1 LGHDT and CDR2 YNNKEL (reference sequence). This CDR3 is CASSPLAAGANVLTF. In DNA, the CDR3 is TGTGCCAGCAGCCCCCTGGCGGCAGGGGCCAACGTCCTGACTTTC.

This rearrangement joins TRBV10-2 to TRBJ2-5; 14 nucleotides match TRBD2. The germline gives CDR1 WSHSY, CDR2 SAAADI. V trimming: 7 bases; J trimming: 4 bases; junction bases outside the gene matches: 5. The CDR3 length is 15 residues. The CDR3, as DNA: TGCGCCAGCATGACTAGCGGGGGGGCCGGAGAGACCCAGTACTTC. Protein: CASMTSGGAGETQYF.

The chain couples TRBV21-1 to TRBJ2-7; TRBD1 is taken as the D call from the table, unchecked against the DNA. TRBV21-1 is recorded as a pseudogene. This CDR3 has 14 residues. CDR3 DNA sequence: TGTGCCAAGGCGCAGGGGCGGGGTTCCTACGAGCAGTACTTC. This translates into CAKAQGRGSYEQYF.

The chain is built from TRBV4-2 and TRBJ2-3; 8 bases fit TRBD1. J was trimmed by 5 bases and V by 0 bases; bases with no gene match: 7. Per germline, CDR1 LGHNA and CDR2 YNFKEQ. The CDR3 loop spans 16 amino acids. The CDR3 nucleotides read TGTGCCAGCAGCCAAGATCTAGCAGGGGGCAAAGATACGCAGTATTTT. Residues: CASSQDLAGGKDTQYF.

This rearrangement joins TRBV7-9 to TRBJ2-4; 9 bases map to TRBD1. The trim removed 1 base at V and 2 bases at J, leaving 9 bases unmatched. Germline CDR1 SEHNR, CDR2 FQNEAQ (reference sequence). CDR3 length: 18 residues. DNA for the CDR3: TGTGCCAGCAGCTTAGGTCCGGGACAGGGATGGTCCAAAAACATTCAGTACTTC. Translated: CASSLGPGQGWSKNIQYF.

This chain joins TRBV7-2 and TRBJ2-7; 7 bases fit TRBD2. The junction had 8 bases not matched to a gene; V was cut back by 5 bases and J by 4 bases. The length of the CDR3 is 14 residues. Germline V CDR1 and CDR2: SGHTA, FQGNSA. In DNA form, the CDR3 reads TGTGCCAGCAGCCCCCCTGGGAGGGTTTACGAGCAGTACTTC. Translation: CASSPPGRVYEQYF. The entire variable domain, with the rest obtained from reference TRBV7-2 and TRBJ2-7, is as follows: GAGVSQSPSNKVTEKGKDVELRCDPISGHTALYWYRQSLGQGLEFLIYFQGNSAPDKSGLPSDRFSAERTGGSVSTLTIQRTQQEDSAVYLCASSPPGRVYEQYFGPGTRLTVT.

The chain combines TRBV7-2 with TRBJ2-3, with D maybe TRBD1 (6 bases). Judging by the DNA end, TRBJ1-5 fits better; the J call may be wrong. The CDR3 consists of 15 residues. Germline CDR1 reads SGHTA; CDR2 reads FQGNSA. The CDR3 DNA reads as TGTGCCAGCAGCTTAGAAGGGGGGGGCAATCAGCCCCAGCATTTT. This translates into CASSLEGGGNQPQHF.

The chain links TRBV25-1 to TRBJ1-2; D gene ambiguous. The length of the CDR3 is 12 residues. With 3 bases removed from V and 9 bases from J, the gap between germline ends came to 11 bases. Germline V gives CDR1 MGHDK, CDR2 SYGVNS. CDR3 in amino acids: CASSDRSRSYTF. As DNA, the CDR3 is TGTGCCAGCAGTGACAGATCCCGTAGCTACACCTTC.

The rearrangement joins TRBV7-2 to TRBJ1-5, with D possibly being TRBD1 (5 bases). The CDR3 loop spans 15 amino acids. The germline V gene encodes CDR1 SGHTA and CDR2 FQGNSA. V was trimmed by 5 bases and J by 0 bases, leaving 11 bases between them. This CDR3 is CASSPQGYSNQPQHF. In DNA, the CDR3 is TGTGCCAGCAGCCCCCAGGGCTATAGCAATCAGCCCCAGCATTTT.

The V and J genes are TRBV24-1 and TRBJ2-1; D remains ambiguous. V dropped 3 bases and J dropped 6 bases, with 11 bases sitting between them. The CDR3 totals 14 residues. Germline V gene lookup returns CDR1 KGHDR and CDR2 SFDVKD. Here the CDR3 DNA reads TGTGCCACCAGTGATGAGTTTAGGGTCAATGAGCAGTTCTTC. Translation gives CATSDEFRVNEQFF.

V gene TRBV7-2 combines with J gene TRBJ1-5; possible D gene TRBD1, 6 bases. The V gene lost 6 bases and the J gene lost 7 bases, with 16 bases spanning the gap. This CDR3 region has 14 residues. Germline V CDR1 and CDR2: SGHTA, FQGNSA. CDR3 DNA sequence: TGTGCCAGCAGTTTGTCCCAGGGGAACCAGCCCCAGCATTTT. Translating gives CASSLSQGNQPQHF.

V usage is TRBV5-1 and J usage is TRBJ2-1, with 12 bases fitting TRBD2. CDR1 is SGHRS and CDR2 is YFSETQ in the germline V gene. The CDR3 has 16 amino acids. J gave up 7 bases and V 1 base, and 6 bases lay outside the gene matches. The CDR3 loop reads CASSLPGTSGRNEQFF. The CDR3 nucleotides read TGCGCCAGCAGCTTGCCCGGGACTAGCGGGCGTAATGAGCAGTTCTTC.

The gene calls are TRBV6-6 and TRBJ2-4; no clear D. The J call could be wrong; TRBJ2-7 is a better fit for the DNA end. The germline V gene encodes CDR1 MNHNY and CDR2 SVGAGI (reference sequence). The CDR3 is made up of 14 amino acids. CDR3 in DNA: TGTGCCAGCAGTTACTCAGGGATAACCTACGAGCAGTACTTC. This translates into CASSYSGITYEQYF.

This sequence joins TRBV5-1 and TRBJ2-1, with 7 bases identical to TRBD1. The germline CDR1 and CDR2 sequences are SGHRS and YFSETQ. The CDR3 consists of 15 residues. Trimming at V came to 4 bases and at J to 7 bases, leaving 11 bases not matched to a gene. CDR3 DNA: TGCGCCAGCAGCCCAAGCGAGGGGGCCAGAAATGAGCAGTTCTTC. Amino acid sequence: CASSPSEGARNEQFF.

This sequence joins TRBV10-1 and TRBJ2-1; tentatively, D is TRBD1 (6 bases). The CDR3 has 13 amino acids. Trimming pared 3 bases from V and 8 bases from J, leaving 11 bases between. From germline, CDR1 is WNHNN and CDR2 SYGVQD (reference sequence). The CDR3 reads CASSEAGADEQFF. Here the CDR3 DNA reads TGCGCCAGCAGTGAAGCAGGGGCCGATGAGCAGTTCTTC.

The rearrangement uses TRBV7-2 and TRBJ2-5; no reliable D call. The CDR3 extends over 15 amino acids. The V and J ends lost 1 base and 1 base respectively, with 10 bases between them. CDR1 SGHTA and CDR2 FQGNSA come from the germline V gene. In nucleotides, the CDR3 is TGTGCCAGCAGCTTAGTGAACGCAGTCCAAGAGACCCAGTACTTC. It is translated as CASSLVNAVQETQYF.

This clonotype was observed a few times. This CDR3 reads CASSSSYLENTEAFF. Written as DNA, the CDR3 is TGTGCCAGCTCGTCCAGCTATCTCGAGAACACTGAAGCTTTCTTT. The rearrangement joins TRBV18 to TRBJ1-1, with no clear D. Trimming shortened V by 6 bases and J by 1 base, and 15 bases separated the two germline ends. Germline V lookup: CDR1 KGHSH, CDR2 LQKENI. The CDR3 has 15 amino acids.

This clonotype was seen a few times. The chain links TRBV12-3 or TRBV12-4 to TRBJ2-3, with 7 bases aligning to TRBD2. The V segment lost 6 bases and the J segment 4 bases; nucleotides outside the gene matches: 16. The CDR3 is 17 residues long. CDR3 loop: CASSSGVAGLSADTQYF. CDR3 in DNA: TGTGCCAGCAGCTCGGGGGTAGCGGGCCTTAGCGCAGATACGCAGTATTTT.

This rearrangement joins TRBV29-1 to TRBJ2-2; 8 nucleotides agree with TRBD2. CDR1 and CDR2 (germline): SQVTM, ANQGSEA. The CDR3 totals 15 residues. V trimming: 3 bases; J trimming: 4 bases; junction bases outside the gene matches: 7. In nucleotides, the CDR3 is TGCAGCGTTGATGCCGGGACTAGAGGCACCGGGGAGCTGTTTTTT. Translating gives CSVDAGTRGTGELFF.

The count of this clonotype is one. The gene calls are TRBV5-1 and TRBJ2-7, with 14 bases matching TRBD2. V lost 5 bases and J lost 2; bases outside the gene matches: 3. CDR1 and CDR2 (germline): SGHRS, YFSETQ. The CDR3 extends over 15 amino acids. The CDR3 bases are TGCGCCAGCAGAGCGGGACTAGCGGGAGCCTACGAGCAGTACTTC. Translated, it gives CASRAGLAGAYEQYF.

The chain links TRBV7-9 to TRBJ2-7, with D hard to call. This CDR3 is built from 12 residues. From germline, CDR1 is SEHNR and CDR2 FQNEAQ (reference sequence). V lost 4 bases, J lost 5 bases, and 9 bases lay in between. In DNA, the CDR3 is TGTGCCAGCAGCTCTCTATCGGACGAGCAGTACTTC. Translation gives CASSSLSDEQYF.

The chain couples TRBV5-1 to TRBJ1-2; maybe TRBD1 (5 bases). Germline V gene lookup returns CDR1 SGHRS and CDR2 YFSETQ. Trimming removed 0 bases at V and 4 bases at J, with 10 bases between. The CDR3 runs 14 residues. The CDR3 sequence: CASSLDGAGYGYTF. Written as DNA, the CDR3 is TGCGCCAGCAGCTTGGATGGGGCCGGCTATGGCTACACCTTC.

This clonotype was seen just once. The rearrangement uses TRBV5-1 and TRBJ2-3; 7 positions agree with TRBD1. Germline V CDR1 and CDR2: SGHRS, YFSETQ. The CDR3 has 15 amino acids. Trimming at V came to 4 bases and at J to 2 bases, leaving 7 bases not matched to a gene. The chain's CDR3 is CASSAGTDTTDTQYF. The CDR3 DNA follows: TGCGCCAGCAGCGCCGGGACAGACACCACAGATACGCAGTATTTT.

This chain links TRBV20-1 with TRBJ2-1; TRBD1 aligns across 8 bases. Germline-derived CDR1 and CDR2 are DFQATT and SNEGSKA (reference sequence). The CDR3 length is 14 residues. CDR3 DNA: TGCAGCAGTGGACAGGGAAGCTCCTACAATGAGCAGTTCTTC. Protein product: CSSGQGSSYNEQFF.

This chain uses TRBV20-1 with TRBJ2-1; the D gene is possibly TRBD2 (5 bases). The V end was cut by 5 bases, the J end by 4 bases, with 12 bases between. CDR1 DFQATT and CDR2 SNEGSKA come from the germline V gene (reference sequence). The CDR3 sequence is 13 residues long. The CDR3, as DNA: TGCAGTGCTGCCCCGGACTTTTACAATGAGCAGTTCTTC. Its protein product is CSAAPDFYNEQFF.